This passage covers 23 T cell receptor beta chains from one sample sequenced in a study of spatial heterogeneity in lung cancer. Described time point: sample taken at primary tumor resection. General study points: Counts of expanded alpha and beta TCRs within tumors tracked the tumor nonsynonymous mutation count.

TCRdb re-derived calls from the 5' RACE reads in MiXCR, one entry per CDR3 protein. The sample lists about 6,800 distinct CDR3 sequences, over 12% occurring once. These receptors are not linked to any known antigen. The starting material was lung tumor tissue, obtained at surgery. The receptors stem from a male donor with early-stage non-small cell lung cancer.

This clonotype is judged medium-sized. The chain joins TRBV29-1 to TRBJ2-7; 7 bases are a match to TRBD2. V lost 4 bases, J lost 0 bases, and 3 bases stayed unmatched. Germline V gene sequence: CDR1 SQVTM, CDR2 ANQGSEA. This CDR3 spans 13 amino acids. The CDR3 spells CSVAGGSSYEQYF. DNA of the CDR3: TGCAGCGTTGCGGGCGGGAGCTCCTACGAGCAGTACTTC.

The rearrangement uses TRBV20-1 and TRBJ2-3, with 11 nucleotides matching TRBD2. CDR3 length equals 14 residues. The germline V gene encodes CDR1 DFQATT and CDR2 SNEGSKA (reference sequence). V gave up 6 bases and J gave up 3 bases; unmatched junction bases: 5. The CDR3 bases are TGCAGTGCCGTAGCGGGAGGGCGAACAGATACGCAGTATTTT. Its protein is CSAVAGGRTDTQYF.

This clonotype was counted many times. The chain has TRBV20-1 and TRBJ1-1; D call uncertain. Germline values: CDR1 DFQATT, CDR2 SNEGSKA (reference sequence). The CDR3 spans 14 residues. V lost 3 bases and J lost 0, with 11 bases in between. The CDR3 protein is CSASSLVMNTEAFF. The CDR3 DNA reads TGCAGTGCTAGTTCCCTAGTCATGAACACTGAAGCTTTCTTT.

The genes are TRBV19 and TRBJ2-2; 8 bases match TRBD1. With 3 bases clipped from V and 5 bases from J, the junction kept 5 bases outside the gene matches. The CDR3 loop spans 15 amino acids. Per the germline V gene, CDR1 is LNHDA and CDR2 is SQIVND (reference sequence). Here the CDR3 DNA reads TGTGCCAGTAGTATCCGGGACAGGAGGACCGGGGAGCTGTTTTTT. Translating gives CASSIRDRRTGELFF.

By share, this clonotype counts as medium-sized. The V call is TRBV13, the J call TRBJ2-1; D not certain. The CDR3 is 16 amino acids. Trimming took 1 base from V and 0 from J, leaving 10 bases between them. Germline V gives CDR1 PRHDT, CDR2 FYEKMQ (reference sequence). The CDR3 DNA reads TGTGCCAGCAGCTTAGACCTATATAGCTCCTACAATGAGCAGTTCTTC. Translation gives CASSLDLYSSYNEQFF.

The genes are TRBV7-2 and TRBJ1-3; TRBD1 aligns across 11 bases. This CDR3 has 15 residues. Per the germline V gene, CDR1 is SGHTA and CDR2 is FQGNSA. Trimming removed 1 base from V and 4 bases from J; junction bases left unmatched: 0. This CDR3 is CASSLGTGGGNTIYF. In DNA, the CDR3 is TGTGCCAGCAGCTTAGGGACAGGGGGCGGAAACACCATATATTTT. Drawing the rest from reference TRBV7-2 and TRBJ1-3, the complete variable domain is GAGVSQSPSNKVTEKGKDVELRCDPISGHTALYWYRQSLGQGLEFLIYFQGNSAPDKSGLPSDRFSAERTGGSVSTLTIQRTQQEDSAVYLCASSLGTGGGNTIYFGEGSWLTVV.

In this sample, this clonotype turned up many times. The gene calls are TRBV6-6 and TRBJ2-3; possibly TRBD1 for D (5 bases). CDR3 length equals 16 residues. V shed 7 bases and J shed 2 bases, with 19 bases lying between them. Germline V gene data show CDR1 as MNHNY and CDR2 as SVGAGI (reference sequence). CDR3 nucleotide sequence: TGTGCCAGCACCCCCGCAGGGCAGGGCTCCACAGATACGCAGTATTTT. Encoded protein: CASTPAGQGSTDTQYF.

This clonotype was counted many times. The chain is built from TRBV2 and TRBJ1-1, with D possibly matching TRBD1 (5 bases). The CDR3 is made up of 15 amino acids. The germline gives CDR1 SNHLY, CDR2 FYNNEI. Trimming shortened V by 7 bases and J by 5 bases, and 20 bases separated the two germline ends. The CDR3 DNA reads TGTGCCAGCATCCCAAGTGGGGGGGTAGAGACTGAAGCTTTCTTT. This gives the protein CASIPSGGVETEAFF. The full variable domain, completed using reference TRBV2 and TRBJ1-1, is EPEVTQTPSHQVTQMGQEVILRCVPISNHLYFYWYRQILGQKVEFLVSFYNNEISEKSEIFDDQFSVERPDGSNFTLKIRSTKLEDSAMYFCASIPSGGVETEAFFGQGTRLTVV.

The rearrangement joins TRBV6-1 to TRBJ1-1; D call uncertain. From germline, CDR1 is MNHNS and CDR2 SASEGT. Trimming took 7 bases from V and 7 from J, leaving 10 bases between them. This CDR3 has 11 amino acids. The CDR3 DNA reads TGTGCCAGCAACCTTAAGATTGAAGCTTTCTTT. Amino acid sequence: CASNLKIEAFF.

This clonotype has ten or more counts. The chain has TRBV18 and TRBJ2-7, with D tentatively TRBD2 (5 bases). Trimming shortened V by 3 bases and J by 1 base, and 13 bases separated the two germline ends. The CDR3 contains 15 residues. Germline lookup yields CDR1 KGHSH and CDR2 LQKENI. CDR3 in DNA: TGTGCCAGCTCACCCCTGAGCAGGAGGTCCTACGAGCAGTACTTC. It codes for CASSPLSRRSYEQYF.

This clonotype ranks as medium-sized (0.01 to 0.1%). V and J are TRBV5-1 and TRBJ1-1, with no clear D. V was clipped by 4 bases and J by 1 base, with 11 bases between them. CDR1 SGHRS and CDR2 YFSETQ come from the germline V gene. This CDR3 spans 14 amino acids. In nucleotides, the CDR3 is TGCGCCAGCAGCCTAGTGCACACGAACACTGAAGCTTTCTTT. As protein: CASSLVHTNTEAFF. Looking up the rest from reference TRBV5-1 and TRBJ1-1 gives the full variable domain: KAGVTQTPRYLIKTRGQQVTLSCSPISGHRSVSWYQQTPGQGLQFLFEYFSETQRNKGNFPGRFSGRQFSNSRSEMNVSTLELGDSALYLCASSLVHTNTEAFFGQGTRLTVV.

Worth noting for this clonotype: This may arise from a read error, as a much more abundant clone is one base away. As the CDR3 is not closed by the conserved phenylalanine or tryptophan, this likely results from a read error. The rearrangement joins TRBV10-3 to TRBJ2-7, with a tentative D call TRBD1 (5 bases). V was pared by 3 bases and J by 4 bases, with 7 bases between. This CDR3 spans 12 amino acids. The V gene's germline CDR1 is ENHRY and CDR2 SYGVKD. CDR3 DNA sequence: TGTGCCATCAGTGAAACAGGATACGAGCAGTACTAC. The encoded protein is CAISETGYEQYY.

This clonotype was counted at least ten times. The chain carries TRBV6-1 and TRBJ1-2; possibly TRBD1 for D (6 bases). Germline CDR1 reads MNHNS; CDR2 reads SASEGT. CDR3 length equals 14 residues. Trimming removed 3 bases from V and 4 bases from J, with 12 bases in between. Written as DNA, the CDR3 is TGTGCCAGCAGTGATGGGGGGCAGAGCTATGGCTACACCTTC. It codes for CASSDGGQSYGYTF.

The chain is built from TRBV20-1 and TRBJ1-1; D might be TRBD1 (6 bases). Germline assignment: CDR1 DFQATT and CDR2 SNEGSKA (reference sequence). This CDR3 is built from 14 residues. V dropped 1 base and J dropped 1 base, with 10 bases sitting between them. CDR3 amino acids: CSARAGGSNTEAFF. CDR3 in DNA: TGCAGTGCTAGAGCGGGGGGCTCGAACACTGAAGCTTTCTTT.

The V call is TRBV25-1, the J call TRBJ1-1; D might be TRBD1 (6 bases). There are 12 residues in the CDR3. With 6 bases removed from V and 11 bases from J, the gap between germline ends came to 16 bases. Germline CDR1 reads MGHDK; CDR2 reads SYGVNS. The CDR3 sequence: CASSGTKAGAFF. For the CDR3, the DNA is TGTGCCAGCAGCGGGACAAAGGCGGGGGCTTTCTTT. Together with reference TRBV25-1 and TRBJ1-1, the CDR3 gives the full variable domain: EADIYQTPRYLVIGTGKKITLECSQTMGHDKMYWYQQDPGMELHLIHYSYGVNSTEKGDLSSESTVSRIRTEHFPLTLESARPSHTSQYLCASSGTKAGAFFGQGTRLTVV.

This clonotype was observed many times. The V and J genes are TRBV6-5 and TRBJ1-2; D unclear. Trimming removed 6 bases from V and 4 bases from J, with 6 bases in between. CDR3 length equals 11 residues. Germline V gives CDR1 MNHEY, CDR2 SVGAGI. CDR3: CASRQGYGYTF. CDR3 nucleotides: TGTGCCAGCAGACAAGGCTATGGCTACACCTTC.

For this clonotype: A much larger clone lies a single base off, so this may be a read error. This rearrangement joins TRBV5-1 to TRBJ2-1; D unresolved. The CDR3 has 14 residues. Germline values: CDR1 SGHRS, CDR2 YFSETQ. V was clipped by 4 bases and J by 10 bases, with 18 bases between them. CDR3 sequence: CASSGTTGTNEQFF. The CDR3 coding sequence is TGCGCCAGCAGCGGAACGACTGGTACCAACGAGCAGTTCTTC.

At least ten counts were recorded for this clonotype. The V gene is TRBV5-1, the J gene TRBJ2-1; 12 bases align to TRBD2. With 4 bases clipped from V and 4 bases from J, the junction kept 9 bases outside the gene matches. This CDR3 contains 17 residues. Germline CDR1 reads SGHRS; CDR2 reads YFSETQ. The chain's CDR3 is CASSPGLAGRKYNEQFF. The CDR3 DNA reads TGCGCCAGCAGCCCCGGACTAGCGGGGAGGAAATACAATGAGCAGTTCTTC. Full variable domain (missing parts from reference TRBV5-1 and TRBJ2-1): KAGVTQTPRYLIKTRGQQVTLSCSPISGHRSVSWYQQTPGQGLQFLFEYFSETQRNKGNFPGRFSGRQFSNSRSEMNVSTLELGDSALYLCASSPGLAGRKYNEQFFGPGTRLTVL.

By its share, this clonotype is medium-sized. The chain's CDR3 is CASSSLGGRNTEAFF. The CDR3 region has the DNA TGTGCCAGCAGTTCCCTCGGGGGACGGAACACTGAAGCTTTCTTT. The chain employs TRBV6-5 and TRBJ1-1, with D perhaps matching TRBD1 (5 bases). This CDR3 has 15 residues. The V gene lost 4 bases and the J gene lost 1 base, with 13 bases spanning the gap. In germline, CDR1 is MNHEY, CDR2 SVGAGI.

The rearrangement links TRBV12-3 or TRBV12-4 to TRBJ2-3; TRBD2 matches 9 bases. The CDR3 contains 18 residues. Trimming removed 2 bases from V and 2 bases from J; junction bases left unmatched: 11. The CDR3 bases are TGTGCCAGCAGTTTAAGCGCGGGAGCGGGGGGAAACACAGATACGCAGTATTTT. Protein sequence: CASSLSAGAGGNTDTQYF.

This chain links TRBV7-2 with TRBJ2-5; D is unclear. In germline, CDR1 is SGHTA, CDR2 FQGNSA. The CDR3 has 13 amino acids. V was cut by 3 bases and J by 1 base, with 6 bases left in between. CDR3 protein: CASSLARQETQYF. As DNA, the CDR3 is TGTGCCAGCAGCTTGGCTCGCCAAGAGACCCAGTACTTC.

This clonotype was picked up one time. V usage is TRBV2 and J usage is TRBJ1-6; 8 bases line up with TRBD1. The CDR3 runs 16 residues. The germline V gene encodes CDR1 SNHLY and CDR2 FYNNEI. Trimming at V came to 6 bases and at J to 7 bases, leaving 11 bases not matched to a gene. This CDR3 reads CASRGAQGASNSPLHF. For the CDR3, the DNA is TGTGCCAGCAGGGGAGCCCAGGGGGCGAGCAATTCACCCCTCCACTTT.

This clonotype was detected a few times. This chain links TRBV19 with TRBJ1-2; tentative D call: TRBD1 (6 bases). V lost 5 bases, J lost 5 bases, and 9 bases lay in between. Germline V lookup: CDR1 LNHDA, CDR2 SQIVND (reference sequence). The CDR3 length is 12 residues. In nucleotides, the CDR3 is TGTGCCAGTAGTGTGGACAGTTATGGCTACACCTTC. Protein product: CASSVDSYGYTF.